This T cell receptor (beta chain) is drawn from a study of blood T cell repertoires in COVID-19 (dated by TCRdb to 2020 to 2021). The study in broad terms: Collaborator samples came from the United States, Italy and Spain and covered acute and convalescent phases of COVID-19. The sample metadata nearly always contained a de-identified subject ID, COVID-19 status, age in years and sex. A freely available public database, intended as a resource for researchers studying the immune response to SARS-CoV-2, is where the repertoires were released. Samples were obtained from the ongoing ImmuneRACE study (first 160 participants) and from 1,254 subjects provided by 6 global collaborators. The prospective study material was composed of cDNA or gDNA derived from T cells, B-cell-depleted T cells, or PBMCs. HLA class I and class II types, where available, came from metadata supplied by the sample provider rather than from assay-based typing. Deeply sampled blood TCRbeta repertoires from subjects exposed to, actively infected with, or recovered from COVID-19 were included in the dataset.

One collaborating source in Seattle enrolled patients while the patients were actively infected and followed the patients over time throughout the course of disease. The collaborating institutions used their own protocols to collect whole blood in K2EDTA tubes. For TCRbeta analysis, collaborators shipped samples in one of three forms: frozen whole blood, isolated PBMCs, or DNA extracted from either of those sample types. V loses 4 bases at its end and J loses 8 bases; junction bases beyond the gene matches: 6. The CDR1 and CDR2 encoded by the germline V gene (reference sequence) are MNHEY and SMNVEV. From the cysteine through the phenylalanine, the CDR3 covers 13 amino acids. Only the CDR3 DNA stays, 39 bases, in frame from base 1. Note on this clone: No cognate antigen has been identified for it. No base-level quality is on record; no much larger clone is a single base apart.

TCRbeta CDR3 regions were amplified from genomic DNA by means of the immunoSEQ Assay, a bias-controlled multiplex PCR. In the source study's methods: The number of nucleated cells in each sample was estimated from the amplification of reference gene primers within the assay. Sequence reads were collapsed and filtered to measure the absolute abundance of every unique TCRbeta CDR3 rearrangement. For each sample, productive Simpson clonality was calculated by taking the square root of Simpson's diversity index across productive rearrangements. TCRdb holds this immuneACCESS table with in-frame rearrangements only. Some clones are missing; in checked studies, unresolved V genes explain under half, and the rest has no known cause. V, J and clone size derive from that table, while D and trimming were established from the DNA sequence. This sample comprises around 200,000 clones, 80% to 85% of them detected only once. The top ten hold 14% of the sample.

What the study reported, not specific to this receptor: The quantity of clinical and demographic metadata differed by source and by participant and was supplied without curation.

This sequence was found in a woman between 70 and 85 years old with COVID-19, enrolled during active disease. The chain is encoded by TRBV27 joined to TRBJ1-2, with 8 bases aligning to TRBD1. Sequenced material: peripheral blood. The nucleotide sequence is TGTGCCAGCAGTTCCTGGACAGGGAAAGGCTACACCTTC. It specifies CASSSWTGKGYTF.